The 24 T cell receptor beta chains given below trace back to one sample, sequenced in a study of shared clonotypes between healthy human individuals. Here immunoSEQ multiplex PCR was the method, and the copy in TCRdb shows in-frame clones only, minus some. The table includes about 1 million clones, approximately 68% detected once. Sequenced material: memory CD4+ T cells sorted from blood. The subset denotes: CD45RA-negative fraction. The receptors shown here come from a man between 18 and 35 years old in good health.

This chain uses TRBV6-6 with TRBJ1-5; tentatively, D is TRBD1 (5 bases). There are 14 residues in the CDR3. Germline CDR1 and CDR2: MNHNY and SVGAGI (reference sequence). V was pared by 4 bases and J by 2 bases, with 9 bases between. The CDR3 region has the DNA TGTGCCAGCAGTTGGGTACAGGGCAATCAGCCCCAGCATTTT. Protein sequence: CASSWVQGNQPQHF.

The chain carries TRBV19 and TRBJ2-1, with no clear D. The CDR3 is made up of 15 amino acids. The V and J ends lost 1 base and 9 bases respectively, with 16 bases between them. Germline V gene data show CDR1 as LNHDA and CDR2 as SQIVND (reference sequence). CDR3 DNA sequence: TGTGCCAGTAGTATAGGGACCAGCAGCGCAGGTGAGCAGTTCTTC. It encodes CASSIGTSSAGEQFF.

A note on this clone: Being one base from a much bigger clone, this may be a read error. CDR3 DNA sequence: TGTGCCAGCAGCCTAGGTGGAAACACCATATATTTT. This encodes CASSLGGNTIYF. The chain combines TRBV14 with TRBJ1-3, with D uncertain. The CDR3 spans 12 residues. Trimming cost V 4 bases and J 3 bases, with 4 bases left between them. CDR1 SGHDN and CDR2 FVKESK come from the germline V gene.

Comments on this clone: Different DNA sequences within this sample yield the same CDR3. V is TRBV5-1 and J is TRBJ2-7, with D unclear. The germline V and J ends were trimmed by 4 bases and 2 bases, with 13 bases remaining between them. The CDR3 consists of 14 residues. Germline CDR1 is SGHRS and CDR2 is YFSETQ. The CDR3 loop is CASSPGQATYEQYF. In DNA form, the CDR3 reads TGCGCCAGCAGCCCGGGCCAGGCCACCTACGAGCAGTACTTC.

The chain is built from TRBV7-9 and TRBJ2-7; 7 positions agree with TRBD1. The CDR3 loop spans 14 amino acids. Trimming cost V 3 bases and J 5 bases; bases outside gene matches: 7. Germline V gene data show CDR1 as SEHNR and CDR2 as FQNEAQ (reference sequence). DNA for the CDR3: TGTGCCAGCAGCTTTTTATTAGGGGGCGACGAGCAGTACTTC. Amino acids: CASSFLLGGDEQYF. The full variable domain, completed using reference TRBV7-9 and TRBJ2-7, is DTGVSQNPRHKITKRGQNVTFRCDPISEHNRLYWYRQTLGQGPEFLTYFQNEAQLEKSRLLSDRFSAERPKGSFSTLEIQRTEQGDSAMYLCASSFLLGGDEQYFGPGTRLTVT.

This clone has only a few counts. The rearrangement uses TRBV7-6 and TRBJ2-4, with D unresolved. CDR3 length equals 13 residues. The ends were cut back, 2 bases at V and 7 bases at J, with 9 bases in the middle. Germline loops: CDR1 SGHVS, CDR2 FNYEAQ. CDR3 sequence reads: CASSLNDVNIQYF. CDR3 nucleotides: TGTGCCAGCAGCTTAAATGACGTGAACATTCAGTACTTC.

The chain employs TRBV19 and TRBJ1-5; TRBD1 aligns across 7 bases. With V trimmed by 7 bases and J by 1 base, 7 bases remained unmatched. Germline CDR1 LNHDA, CDR2 SQIVND (reference sequence). This CDR3 contains 15 residues. DNA for the CDR3: TGTGCCAGTACCATCAGGGGGGTAAGCAATCAGCCCCAGCATTTT. This codes for CASTIRGVSNQPQHF.

The chain uses TRBV28 and TRBJ1-1, with D tentatively TRBD1 (5 bases). The ends were cut back, 2 bases at V and 5 bases at J, with 15 bases in the middle. Germline assignment: CDR1 MDHEN and CDR2 SYDVKM. CDR3 length equals 15 residues. DNA for the CDR3: TGTGCCAGCAGTTTAACATCGGGGCGAGGGACTGAAGCTTTCTTT. It codes for CASSLTSGRGTEAFF.

The V and J genes are TRBV19 and TRBJ1-6, with D possibly matching TRBD1 (5 bases). The CDR3 is made up of 15 amino acids. CDR1 is LNHDA, CDR2 SQIVND, per germline (reference sequence). The ends were cut back, 3 bases at V and 9 bases at J, with 15 bases in the middle. CDR3 protein: CASSMVGQVGSPLHF. The DNA of the CDR3 is TGTGCCAGTAGTATGGTCGGACAAGTAGGTTCACCCCTCCACTTT.

The V gene is TRBV5-1, the J gene TRBJ1-1, with D unresolved. The V end was cut by 5 bases, the J end by 0 bases, with 8 bases between. The CDR3 spans 13 residues. In germline, CDR1 is SGHRS, CDR2 YFSETQ. CDR3 DNA: TGCGCCAGCAGGCAGGAGTTGAACACTGAAGCTTTCTTT. This codes for CASRQELNTEAFF.

The chain joins TRBV4-2 to TRBJ1-5, with D possibly TRBD1 on 5 matching bases. V lost 0 bases to trimming and J lost 5 bases, with 11 bases between them. CDR1 LGHNA and CDR2 YNFKEQ come from the germline V gene. CDR3 length equals 15 residues. The chain's CDR3 is CASSQDGREDQPQHF. The CDR3 DNA reads as TGTGCCAGCAGCCAAGATGGCAGGGAGGATCAGCCCCAGCATTTT.

The rearrangement links TRBV6-1 to TRBJ2-7; D not certain. This CDR3 has 12 amino acids. V lost 8 bases and J 9 bases, leaving 17 bases between the germline ends. Germline CDR1 is MNHNS and CDR2 is SASEGT. The CDR3: CASATIPARQYF. As DNA, the CDR3 is TGTGCCAGCGCGACAATTCCGGCTCGGCAGTACTTC.

V usage is TRBV9 and J usage is TRBJ1-6; the match to TRBD1 covers 10 bases. This CDR3 is 15 amino acids long. In germline, CDR1 is SGDLS, CDR2 YYNGEE. V lost 4 bases and J lost 9; bases outside the gene matches: 7. This CDR3 reads CASSSQTGGTSPLHF. The CDR3 nucleotides read TGTGCCAGCAGCTCACAGACAGGGGGCACTTCACCCCTCCACTTT.

This clone was observed a handful of times. The chain combines TRBV7-9 with TRBJ1-2; no firm D call. The CDR3 length is 14 residues. Per germline, CDR1 SEHNR and CDR2 FQNEAQ (reference sequence). V was cut by 1 base and J by 4 bases, with 10 bases left in between. In DNA form, the CDR3 reads TGTGCCAGCAGCTTAGGTGCCAACTCCTATGGCTACACCTTC. As protein: CASSLGANSYGYTF.

For this clone: Other nucleotide sequences from this sample produce the same CDR3. The chain has TRBV5-1 and TRBJ2-3, with TRBD2 as a possible D gene (6 bases). Germline V gene lookup returns CDR1 SGHRS and CDR2 YFSETQ. This CDR3 contains 14 residues. Trimming took 3 bases from V and 0 from J, leaving 8 bases between them. The CDR3 is CASSSGTSTDTQYF. In DNA, the CDR3 is TGCGCCAGCAGCTCTGGGACTAGCACAGATACGCAGTATTTT.

The chain combines TRBV28 with TRBJ1-6; 11 positions match TRBD1. Germline CDR1 MDHEN, CDR2 SYDVKM. The CDR3 sequence is 17 residues long. After removal of 2 bases from V and 7 bases from J, the junction contained 7 bases not matched to a gene. The DNA for the CDR3 is TGTGCCAGCAGTTTACCCGGACAGGGGGCGAAAAATTCACCCCTCCACTTT. This encodes CASSLPGQGAKNSPLHF.

Only one count was recorded for this clone. The chain recombines TRBV6-6 with TRBJ1-1; D remains unclear. Germline CDR1 reads MNHNY; CDR2 reads SVGAGI (reference sequence). The CDR3 has 16 amino acids. The V gene lost 6 bases and the J gene lost 6 bases, with 23 bases spanning the gap. The CDR3 loop is CASRYLGPADRAEAFF. CDR3 sequence (DNA): TGTGCCAGCAGATACCTAGGGCCCGCGGATAGGGCTGAAGCTTTCTTT.

This chain links TRBV6-1 with TRBJ1-5; possibly TRBD1 for D (5 bases). The CDR3 length is 15 residues. V lost 8 bases and J 2 bases, leaving 16 bases between the germline ends. Germline V gene sequence: CDR1 MNHNS, CDR2 SASEGT. The CDR3 region is CASLLQGGRNQPQHF. The CDR3 DNA is TGTGCCAGCCTTCTCCAGGGAGGTCGCAATCAGCCCCAGCATTTT.

This clone appeared a single time. The chain joins TRBV7-8 to TRBJ2-5; no definite D call. CDR3 size: 13 residues. Looked up from germline, CDR1 is SGHVS and CDR2 is FQNEAQ. The ends were cut back, 6 bases at V and 1 base at J, with 9 bases in the middle. The CDR3 here is CASRTRFQETQYF. The CDR3 bases are TGTGCCAGCAGAACACGGTTCCAAGAGACCCAGTACTTC.

The chain recombines TRBV2 with TRBJ1-4, with 11 bases aligning to TRBD1. Germline V lookup: CDR1 SNHLY, CDR2 FYNNEI. Germline trimming cut 5 bases from V and 7 bases from J; bases unmatched to any gene: 9. This CDR3 comprises 16 residues. CDR3 sequence reads: CASSFRAGTGGEKLFF. CDR3 in DNA: TGTGCCAGCAGTTTCCGGGCCGGGACAGGGGGTGAAAAACTGTTTTTT.

The gene calls are TRBV9 and TRBJ1-3, with D unresolved. The V end was cut by 2 bases, the J end by 0 bases, with 15 bases between. The CDR3 is 17 residues long. CDR1 is SGDLS, CDR2 YYNGEE, per germline. The CDR3 DNA reads TGTGCCAGCAGCGTCCGAGGAGCGGGGAGCTCTGGAAACACCATATATTTT. Its translation: CASSVRGAGSSGNTIYF.

The rearrangement joins TRBV7-6 to TRBJ2-6; D may match TRBD1 or TRBD2 (6 bases each). The CDR3 is 18 residues long. CDR1 is SGHVS, CDR2 FNYEAQ, per germline. V lost 4 bases and J 1 base, leaving 17 bases between the germline ends. CDR3: CASSSLWGANSGANVLTF. DNA of the CDR3: TGTGCCAGCAGCTCGCTTTGGGGGGCTAATTCTGGGGCCAACGTCCTGACTTTC.

This sequence joins TRBV6-5 and TRBJ2-5; D not resolved. V was cut by 6 bases and J by 2 bases, with 13 bases left in between. CDR1 MNHEY and CDR2 SVGAGI come from the germline V gene. The CDR3 is made up of 14 amino acids. CDR3 sequence: CASSDPGTQETQYF. The CDR3 bases are TGTGCCAGCAGCGATCCGGGCACTCAAGAGACCCAGTACTTC.

The chain links TRBV27 to TRBJ2-3; weak D call: TRBD1 (5 bases). This CDR3 contains 14 residues. CDR1 MNHEY and CDR2 SMNVEV come from the germline V gene (reference sequence). Trimming left V 4 bases short and J 3 bases short, with 11 bases between. This CDR3 is CASSSPRQTDTQYF. CDR3 nucleotides: TGTGCCAGCAGTTCGCCCCGACAGACAGATACGCAGTATTTT.